A single sample gave rise to the 25 T cell receptor beta chains below, sequenced in a study of cytomegalovirus exposure and HLA in healthy donors. The PCR was carried out with 60 Vbeta primers and 13 Jbeta primers. Generated by immunoSEQ multiplex PCR, the TCRdb table keeps only in-frame clones and is missing some. The table has tens of thousands of clones, 60% to 75% seen once. Sequenced sample: PBMCs. The receptor set was obtained from a man aged 35 to 55 in good health and CMV-seropositive.

This chain uses TRBV28 with TRBJ2-5; D is possibly TRBD1 (5 bases). Germline CDR1 MDHEN, CDR2 SYDVKM. The CDR3 totals 17 residues. Between the trimmed V and J ends, which lost 2 bases and 1 base, there was a span of 17 bases. The CDR3 region is CASSLNGAGSTQETQYF. The CDR3 region has the DNA TGTGCCAGCAGTTTAAATGGGGCCGGATCAACCCAAGAGACCCAGTACTTC.

This clone occurred a few times. The genes are TRBV2 and TRBJ1-5; D perhaps matches TRBD1 (6 bases). The CDR3 runs to 14 residues. Germline assignment: CDR1 SNHLY and CDR2 FYNNEI. The V end lost 8 bases, the J end lost 1 base, and 12 bases lay between the germline ends. The CDR3 protein is CASGAQGSNQPQHF. For the CDR3, the DNA is TGTGCCAGCGGCGCGCAGGGGAGCAATCAGCCCCAGCATTTT.

The rearrangement joins TRBV5-1 to TRBJ2-3; 10 bases align to TRBD2. The germline CDR1 and CDR2 sequences are SGHRS and YFSETQ. The V and J ends lost 5 bases and 5 bases, in that order; junction bases with no gene match: 8. The CDR3 has 15 residues. The CDR3 DNA sequence: TGCGCCAGCAGATATAGCGGGGGGCAGGGAGATACGCAGTATTTT. Translation: CASRYSGGQGDTQYF.

This clone has a handful of counts. The V gene is TRBV4-3, the J gene TRBJ2-2; D uncertain. CDR3 size: 14 residues. Trimming left V 4 bases short and J 5 bases short, with 11 bases between. CDR1 LGHNA and CDR2 YSLEER come from the germline V gene. For the CDR3, the DNA is TGCGCCAGCAGCCTGACCGCGGTGACCGGGGAGCTGTTTTTT. It translates to CASSLTAVTGELFF.

This clone rates as medium-sized (0.01 to 0.1%). The chain uses TRBV10-3 and TRBJ1-1; D call uncertain. Trimming cost V 2 bases and J 7 bases, with 5 bases left between them. The CDR3 is 11 residues long. Germline CDR1 and CDR2: ENHRY and SYGVKD. The CDR3 reads CAISEGSEAFF. DNA for the CDR3: TGTGCCATCAGTGAGGGCAGTGAAGCTTTCTTT.

V is TRBV7-9 and J is TRBJ2-3; 7 positions agree with TRBD1. J gave up 6 bases and V 1 base, and 7 bases lay outside the gene matches. The CDR3 has 15 residues. Germline CDR1 reads SEHNR; CDR2 reads FQNEAQ (reference sequence). CDR3 region: CASSLGWKGADTQYF. The CDR3 DNA follows: TGTGCCAGCAGCTTAGGGTGGAAGGGGGCGGATACGCAGTATTTT.

This rearrangement joins TRBV5-1 to TRBJ2-2; a weak D match, TRBD2 (6 bases). With 0 bases removed from V and 5 bases from J, the gap between germline ends came to 11 bases. This CDR3 is 15 amino acids long. In germline, CDR1 is SGHRS, CDR2 YFSETQ. The CDR3 region is CASSLVSGVTGELFF. The CDR3 DNA follows: TGCGCCAGCAGCTTGGTGTCGGGGGTGACCGGGGAGCTGTTTTTT.

For this clone: The same CDR3 also results from other DNA sequences found in this sample. The chain carries TRBV9 and TRBJ2-3; no clear D gene. The CDR3 extends over 15 amino acids. The V and J ends lost 1 base and 3 bases respectively, with 12 bases between them. Germline CDR1 and CDR2: SGDLS and YYNGEE. The CDR3 DNA follows: TGTGCCAGCAGCGTATTCGCCAGAGGAACAGATACGCAGTATTTT. This translates into CASSVFARGTDTQYF. The full variable domain, rest sourced from reference TRBV9 and TRBJ2-3, is DSGVTQTPKHLITATGQRVTLRCSPRSGDLSVYWYQQSLDQGLQFLIQYYNGEERAKGNILERFSAQQFPDLHSELNLSSLELGDSALYFCASSVFARGTDTQYFGPGTRLTVL.

The chain uses TRBV5-5 and TRBJ2-7; D possibly corresponds to TRBD1 (7 bases). V lost 0 bases to trimming and J lost 5 bases, with 15 bases between them. The V gene's germline CDR1 is SGHKS and CDR2 YYEKEE (reference sequence). The CDR3 consists of 15 residues. CDR3 in amino acids: CASSLGGGTVNEQYF. The CDR3 bases are TGTGCCAGCAGCTTGGGTGGGGGGACAGTCAACGAGCAGTACTTC.

This clone was recorded once. CDR3 sequence (DNA): TGTGCCAGCAGTGGCCGGGACAGCCAAAAAAATTCACCCCTCCACTTT. It encodes CASSGRDSQKNSPLHF. The rearrangement joins TRBV25-1 to TRBJ1-6; 7 bases are shared with TRBD1. J gave up 7 bases and V 4 bases, and 10 bases lay outside the gene matches. Germline V gives CDR1 MGHDK, CDR2 SYGVNS. This CDR3 region has 16 residues.

With regard to this clone: Within the sample, other DNA sequences also encode this same CDR3. This chain joins TRBV5-1 and TRBJ1-1; the match to TRBD1 covers 10 bases. The junction had 9 bases not matched to a gene; V was cut back by 1 base and J by 0 bases. The length of the CDR3 is 18 residues. CDR1 and CDR2 from the germline V gene are SGHRS and YFSETQ. The CDR3 spells CASSLTGTGALMNTEAFF. The CDR3 DNA follows: TGCGCCAGCAGCTTGACGGGGACAGGGGCCTTAATGAACACTGAAGCTTTCTTT.

The V call is TRBV5-1, the J call TRBJ2-5; TRBD2 matches at 8 bases. The CDR3 loop spans 15 amino acids. The V and J ends lost 1 base and 2 bases, in that order; junction bases with no gene match: 4. The germline CDR1 and CDR2 sequences are SGHRS and YFSETQ. The CDR3 loop reads CASSLTAGVQETQYF. In DNA form, the CDR3 reads TGCGCCAGCAGCTTGACAGCGGGGGTTCAAGAGACCCAGTACTTC.

The chain uses TRBV5-4 and TRBJ1-2, with TRBD1 matching over 8 bases. Germline CDR1 reads SGHNT; CDR2 reads YYREEE (reference sequence). The CDR3 is made up of 14 amino acids. The junction had 7 bases not matched to a gene; V was cut back by 2 bases and J by 7 bases. The CDR3 DNA is TGTGCCAGCAGCTTTCCGACAGGGGAGCGTGGCTACACCTTC. Its protein product is CASSFPTGERGYTF.

J is TRBJ2-3 and V is TRBV18; possibly TRBD2 for D (6 bases). The germline gives CDR1 KGHSH, CDR2 LQKENI. Trimming pared 3 bases from V and 4 bases from J, leaving 14 bases between. The CDR3 sequence is 15 residues long. The DNA for the CDR3 is TGTGCCAGCTCACCGCGGGGCCCGGGAGCAGATACGCAGTATTTT. This gives the protein CASSPRGPGADTQYF.

V is TRBV2 and J is TRBJ1-1, with 11 bases that match TRBD1. CDR1 and CDR2 from the germline V gene are SNHLY and FYNNEI. Trimming cost V 8 bases and J 0 bases; bases outside gene matches: 5. The CDR3 runs 15 residues. As DNA, the CDR3 is TGTGCCAGCGGGGGGACAGGGGGAATGAACACTGAAGCTTTCTTT. It codes for CASGGTGGMNTEAFF.

In this sample, this clone turned up a few times. The V and J genes are TRBV4-3 and TRBJ2-2; 9 bases fit TRBD1. This CDR3 has 16 amino acids. Germline trimming cut 4 bases from V and 4 bases from J; bases unmatched to any gene: 7. Germline V lookup: CDR1 LGHNA, CDR2 YSLEER. The CDR3 spells CASSPGTGWTTGELFF. Here the CDR3 DNA reads TGCGCCAGCAGCCCTGGGACAGGGTGGACCACCGGGGAGCTGTTTTTT.

V is TRBV29-1 and J is TRBJ1-2; TRBD1 might be the D (5 bases). This CDR3 region has 13 residues. V was trimmed by 7 bases and J by 4 bases, leaving 16 bases between them. Germline V lookup: CDR1 SQVTM, CDR2 ANQGSEA. The CDR3 DNA is TGCAGCGCGCCAGGGTCTATCGGCTATGGCTACACCTTC. It codes for CSAPGSIGYGYTF.

The chain joins TRBV5-1 to TRBJ1-4, with 9 bases matching TRBD1. The germline CDR1 and CDR2 sequences are SGHRS and YFSETQ. Losses at the gene ends were 0 bases for V and 0 bases for J; bases not matched to a gene: 3. This CDR3 is 17 amino acids long. The CDR3 DNA reads as TGCGCCAGCAGCTTGGGGACAGGGGTGACAACTAATGAAAAACTGTTTTTT. It encodes CASSLGTGVTTNEKLFF.

J is TRBJ2-1 and V is TRBV6-5, with TRBD2 identical over 8 bases. After removal of 0 bases from V and 8 bases from J, the junction contained 9 bases not matched to a gene. The CDR3 consists of 16 residues. Germline V gene lookup returns CDR1 MNHEY and CDR2 SVGAGI. The CDR3: CASSYSLRGAGDEQFF. CDR3 DNA: TGTGCCAGCAGTTACTCGTTGCGGGGGGCTGGGGATGAGCAGTTCTTC.

The rearrangement links TRBV11-3 to TRBJ2-4, with 7 bases lining up with TRBD2. CDR3 size: 13 residues. The V and J ends lost 5 bases and 5 bases, in that order; junction bases with no gene match: 3. The V gene's germline CDR1 is SGHNT and CDR2 YENEEA. The chain's CDR3 is CASSRGGQNIQYF. DNA for the CDR3: TGTGCCAGCAGCCGCGGGGGACAAAACATTCAGTACTTC. Supplemented by reference TRBV11-3 and TRBJ2-4, the full variable domain reads EAGVVQSPRYKIIEKKQPVAFWCNPISGHNTLYWYLQNLGQGPELLIRYENEEAVDDSQLPKDRFSAERLKGVDSTLKIQPAELGDSAVYLCASSRGGQNIQYFGAGTRLSVL.

This clone occurred a few times. The V and J genes are TRBV5-6 and TRBJ1-2; 7 bases are shared with TRBD1. The J segment lost 4 bases and the V segment lost 5 bases, leaving 8 bases of the junction unmatched. This CDR3 has 14 residues. From germline, CDR1 is SGHDT and CDR2 YYEEEE. The CDR3: CASRGKGGSYGYTF. CDR3 nucleotide sequence: TGTGCCAGCAGAGGTAAAGGGGGCTCCTATGGCTACACCTTC.

The rearrangement links TRBV5-6 to TRBJ1-2, with D uncertain. The CDR3 runs 14 residues. Looked up from germline, CDR1 is SGHDT and CDR2 is YYEEEE. The germline V and J ends were trimmed by 0 bases and 4 bases, with 10 bases remaining between them. The CDR3 DNA follows: TGTGCCAGCAGCTTGGCGCAGGCGTCCTATGGCTACACCTTC. This encodes CASSLAQASYGYTF.

V and J are TRBV9 and TRBJ2-5, with 10 positions matching TRBD2. Trimming took 4 bases from V and 4 from J; bases not matched to a gene: 4. Germline V gene data show CDR1 as SGDLS and CDR2 as YYNGEE. CDR3 length equals 14 residues. As DNA, the CDR3 is TGTGCCAGCAGCCCTGGACTAGCGGTAGAGACCCAGTACTTC. Its translation: CASSPGLAVETQYF.

This clone showed up just a few times. This rearrangement joins TRBV9 to TRBJ1-3; tentative D call: TRBD1 (5 bases). Germline CDR1 and CDR2: SGDLS and YYNGEE. The V end lost 0 bases, the J end lost 7 bases, and 11 bases lay between the germline ends. The CDR3 totals 14 residues. The CDR3 bases are TGTGCCAGCAGCGTAGCAGGGCCAGCGAACACCATATATTTT. Residues: CASSVAGPANTIYF. Full variable domain (remainder filled in from reference TRBV9 and TRBJ1-3): DSGVTQTPKHLITATGQRVTLRCSPRSGDLSVYWYQQSLDQGLQFLIQYYNGEERAKGNILERFSAQQFPDLHSELNLSSLELGDSALYFCASSVAGPANTIYFGEGSWLTVV.

This clone appeared once. The rearrangement joins TRBV28 to TRBJ1-2; 10 bases map to TRBD1. This CDR3 comprises 15 residues. With 5 bases clipped from V and 4 bases from J, the junction kept 7 bases outside the gene matches. CDR1 MDHEN and CDR2 SYDVKM come from the germline V gene. CDR3 region: CASSPRDRGGYGYTF. The CDR3, as DNA: TGTGCCAGCAGTCCCAGGGACAGGGGAGGCTATGGCTACACCTTC.